Below are 18 T cell receptor beta chains sequenced from a single sample in a study of shared clonotypes between healthy human individuals. Positive CCR7 selection of CD45RO-negative cells yielded the naive CD8 cells, and terminally differentiated effector memory CD45RA+ cells were excluded. Some clones are missing from TCRdb's copy, which holds only in-frame ones; the method was immunoSEQ multiplex PCR. The data contain some 800,000 clones, 90% to 95% of them singletons. The sequenced sample consisted of naive CD8+ T cells sorted from blood. These receptors originate from a man aged 30 to 39 in good health.

This chain joins TRBV27 and TRBJ2-2; TRBD2 aligns across 10 bases. Germline V lookup: CDR1 MNHEY, CDR2 SMNVEV (reference sequence). J was trimmed by 5 bases and V by 2 bases; bases with no gene match: 5. The CDR3 consists of 16 residues. CDR3 residues: CASSLGPSGSTGELFF. In nucleotides, the CDR3 is TGTGCCAGCAGTTTAGGGCCTAGCGGGAGTACCGGGGAGCTGTTTTTT.

V and J are TRBV13 and TRBJ1-3; D is ambiguous. CDR3 length: 16 residues. The germline CDR1 and CDR2 sequences are PRHDT and FYEKMQ (reference sequence). The germline V and J ends were trimmed by 4 bases and 2 bases, with 15 bases remaining between them. Written as DNA, the CDR3 is TGTGCCAGCAGCTATACGACGGATCAAACTGGAAACACCATATATTTT. This sequence encodes CASSYTTDQTGNTIYF.

The chain links TRBV7-2 to TRBJ2-3; D might be TRBD1 (6 bases). Germline CDR1 is SGHTA and CDR2 is FQGNSA. The CDR3 sequence is 18 residues long. The V end lost 10 bases, the J end lost 2 bases, and 28 bases lay between the germline ends. CDR3 DNA: TGTGCCAATCGGGACATCCCGACTCCACAATTTATCACAGATACGCAGTATTTT. Amino acids: CANRDIPTPQFITDTQYF.

V is TRBV4-1 and J is TRBJ2-1, with D possibly TRBD2 on 7 matching bases. This CDR3 region has 20 residues. CDR1 and CDR2 from the germline V gene are MGHRA and YSYEKL. V lost 0 bases to trimming and J lost 0 bases, with 21 bases between them. The CDR3 region is CASSQESRRGGGSSYNEQFF. The CDR3 nucleotides read TGCGCCAGCAGCCAAGAATCGAGGAGAGGGGGAGGGTCCTCCTACAATGAGCAGTTCTTC.

The rearrangement uses TRBV6-4 and TRBJ2-7; D unresolved. The CDR3 spans 12 residues. Trimming cost V 6 bases and J 1 base, with 7 bases left between them. The germline V gene encodes CDR1 MRHNA and CDR2 SNTAGT. The CDR3 sequence is CASRVKSYEQYF. The CDR3 DNA sequence: TGTGCCAGCAGGGTAAAGTCCTACGAGCAGTACTTC.

CDR3 coding DNA: TGTGCCAGCAGCCCCCAGCGGGAGGGGTACAATGAGCAGTTCTTC. Protein: CASSPQREGYNEQFF. This rearrangement joins TRBV11-3 to TRBJ2-1, with 10 bases aligning to TRBD2. V shed 5 bases, J shed 4 bases, and the junction held 5 bases outside the gene matches. Germline V lookup: CDR1 SGHNT, CDR2 YENEEA. The CDR3 contains 15 residues.

This clone was seen only once. V is TRBV27 and J is TRBJ2-7, with D possibly TRBD1 on 6 matching bases. Trimming took 0 bases from V and 6 from J, leaving 12 bases between them. Germline CDR1 and CDR2: MNHEY and SMNVEV (reference sequence). The CDR3 extends over 14 amino acids. The CDR3, as DNA: TGTGCCAGCAGTTTATCGCTGGGACACGCCGAGCAGTACTTC. Its translation is CASSLSLGHAEQYF.

The chain is built from TRBV13 and TRBJ2-2; D may be TRBD1 (6 bases). Germline V gene lookup returns CDR1 PRHDT and CDR2 FYEKMQ (reference sequence). The CDR3 covers 14 residues. V was trimmed by 5 bases and J by 5 bases, leaving 12 bases between them. In DNA, the CDR3 is TGTGCCAGCAGCACGTTTACAGGGACCGGGGAGCTGTTTTTT. Translation gives CASSTFTGTGELFF.

This rearrangement joins TRBV7-9 to TRBJ2-2; a possible D gene is TRBD2 (6 bases). Germline V gene lookup returns CDR1 SEHNR and CDR2 FQNEAQ (reference sequence). The CDR3 has 13 amino acids. Trimming took 7 bases from V and 4 from J, leaving 10 bases between them. CDR3 DNA: TGTGCCAGCACAGGGACTGCCACCGGGGAGCTGTTTTTT. This codes for CASTGTATGELFF.

CDR3 sequence (DNA): TGTGCCAGTAGTCGACAGGGGGGCGTAGATACGCAGTATTTT. Translated, it gives CASSRQGGVDTQYF. This chain joins TRBV19 and TRBJ2-3; 9 bases line up with TRBD1. The CDR3 is 14 amino acids. Germline V gene lookup returns CDR1 LNHDA and CDR2 SQIVND (reference sequence). V shed 5 bases and J 5 bases; nucleotides not matched to a gene: 5.

The chain links TRBV6-1 to TRBJ2-7; TRBD1 matches at 8 bases. V was clipped by 6 bases and J by 5 bases; unmatched bases: 3. CDR1 is MNHNS and CDR2 is SASEGT in the germline V gene. The CDR3 is 12 residues long. In DNA, the CDR3 is TGTGCCAGCAGATACAGGGGGGACGAGCAGTACTTC. This gives the protein CASRYRGDEQYF.

This rearrangement joins TRBV13 to TRBJ2-5; TRBD2 matches 12 bases. The CDR3 has 16 amino acids. With V trimmed by 3 bases and J by 1 base, 3 bases remained unmatched. Germline CDR1 is PRHDT and CDR2 is FYEKMQ (reference sequence). The CDR3 region is CASSFPSGRAQETQYF. The CDR3 DNA sequence: TGTGCCAGCAGCTTTCCTAGCGGGAGGGCCCAAGAGACCCAGTACTTC.

The chain carries TRBV29-1 and TRBJ2-5; D is unclear. CDR1 is SQVTM and CDR2 is ANQGSEA in the germline V gene. This CDR3 spans 13 amino acids. Trimming took off 7 bases at V and 2 bases at J, with 14 bases between the two ends. CDR3 sequence: CSARHGIQETQYF. The CDR3 nucleotides read TGCAGCGCCCGACACGGAATTCAAGAGACCCAGTACTTC.

This chain's CDR3 is CASSPEQLYNEQFF. The CDR3 nucleotides read TGTGCCAGCTCACCCGAACAGCTCTACAATGAGCAGTTCTTC. The chain links TRBV18 to TRBJ2-1; D uncertain. This CDR3 comprises 14 residues. CDR1 and CDR2 from the germline V gene are KGHSH and LQKENI. V was cut by 3 bases and J by 3 bases, with 9 bases left in between.

V is TRBV29-1 and J is TRBJ2-1; D is undetermined. Between the trimmed V and J ends, which lost 7 bases and 4 bases, there was a span of 11 bases. Germline assignment: CDR1 SQVTM and CDR2 ANQGSEA. The CDR3 sequence is 12 residues long. As DNA, the CDR3 is TGCAGCGGTGCCCTCCCATACAATGAGCAGTTCTTC. Encoded protein: CSGALPYNEQFF.

The chain links TRBV5-6 to TRBJ2-7, with D perhaps TRBD1 (6 bases). The CDR3 is 12 residues long. The ends were cut back, 2 bases at V and 5 bases at J, with 8 bases in the middle. Germline V lookup: CDR1 SGHDT, CDR2 YYEEEE. In DNA form, the CDR3 reads TGTGCCAGCAGCTTTAGGGGGAACGAGCAGTACTTC. Its protein product is CASSFRGNEQYF.

This clone was seen more than once but under ten times. The gene calls are TRBV9 and TRBJ2-1; D gene uncertain. V was cut by 0 bases and J by 3 bases, with 10 bases left in between. The CDR3 extends over 15 amino acids. Germline CDR1 SGDLS, CDR2 YYNGEE. The CDR3 is CASSVVDSSYNEQFF. The CDR3 DNA is TGTGCCAGCAGCGTAGTCGACTCTAGCTACAATGAGCAGTTCTTC.

This clone was counted once. The rearrangement uses TRBV9 and TRBJ1-4; D possibly corresponds to TRBD1 (6 bases). The germline V and J ends were trimmed by 0 bases and 10 bases, with 10 bases remaining between them. The CDR3 extends over 13 amino acids. CDR1 is SGDLS, CDR2 YYNGEE, per germline. CDR3 sequence reads: CASSVEGGGKLFF. The CDR3 coding sequence is TGTGCCAGCAGCGTAGAGGGGGGAGGAAAACTGTTTTTT.